Following are 28 T cell receptor beta chains from one sample sequenced in a study of blood T cell repertoires in COVID-19 (dated by TCRdb to 2018 to 2021). The library came from the immunoSEQ multiplex PCR assay. Sourced from immuneACCESS, this table was stored by TCRdb with only in-frame sequences that have V and J called. A share of the clones is absent; for the studies checked, an unresolved V gene accounts for under half, and the remainder has no known explanation. This sample is represented by 250,000 or so clones; about 88% of them were singletons. The ten top clones hold around 4.6% of the sample. The sequencing sample was made of peripheral blood. The receptors here all came from a woman in her thirties or forties who had recovered from COVID-19.

This chain links TRBV5-1 with TRBJ1-1; TRBD1 might be the D (5 bases). Germline V gene lookup returns CDR1 SGHRS and CDR2 YFSETQ. This CDR3 has 14 amino acids. The V gene lost 5 bases and the J gene lost 1 base, with 12 bases spanning the gap. DNA of the CDR3: TGCGCCAGCAGAGGGGTTATTCAGAACACTGAAGCTTTCTTT. Translation gives CASRGVIQNTEAFF. Using reference TRBV5-1 and TRBJ1-1 for the parts outside the CDR3, the full variable domain is KAGVTQTPRYLIKTRGQQVTLSCSPISGHRSVSWYQQTPGQGLQFLFEYFSETQRNKGNFPGRFSGRQFSNSRSEMNVSTLELGDSALYLCASRGVIQNTEAFFGQGTRLTVV.

The J gene is TRBJ2-7, the V gene TRBV6-1; unclear D gene. Trimming pared 0 bases from V and 3 bases from J, leaving 3 bases between. CDR1 and CDR2 from the germline V gene are MNHNS and SASEGT. CDR3 length: 12 amino acids. The CDR3 coding sequence is TGTGCCAGCAGTGAAGCCGGCTACGAGCAGTACTTC. Translated, it gives CASSEAGYEQYF.

The chain is built from TRBV27 and TRBJ1-1; possible D gene TRBD1, 5 bases. Germline V gives CDR1 MNHEY, CDR2 SMNVEV (reference sequence). V lost 1 base, J lost 3 bases, and 21 bases lay in between. This CDR3 region has 18 residues. In nucleotides, the CDR3 is TGTGCCAGCAGTTTATACGCAGGGAATTATGCCTGGGACACTGAAGCTTTCTTT. The encoded protein is CASSLYAGNYAWDTEAFF.

The V and J genes are TRBV5-4 and TRBJ2-3, with TRBD1 identical over 9 bases. Germline values: CDR1 SGHNT, CDR2 YYREEE (reference sequence). Trimming cost V 0 bases and J 3 bases; bases outside gene matches: 8. The length of the CDR3 is 17 residues. CDR3 residues: CASSLAGTGQRTDTQYF. In nucleotides, the CDR3 is TGTGCCAGCAGCTTGGCTGGGACAGGGCAAAGAACAGATACGCAGTATTTT.

This chain joins TRBV6-5 and TRBJ1-6; possibly TRBD1 for D (6 bases). The germline V gene encodes CDR1 MNHEY and CDR2 SVGAGI. The CDR3 consists of 15 residues. Trimming took off 2 bases at V and 7 bases at J, with 12 bases between the two ends. DNA of the CDR3: TGTGCCAGCAGTTACGAATGGGACAACAATTCACCCCTCCACTTT. Protein sequence: CASSYEWDNNSPLHF.

The chain links TRBV23-1 to TRBJ2-7; 15 bases are shared with TRBD2. TRBV23-1 is an ORF; its function is uncertain. Trimming cost V 0 bases and J 2 bases; bases outside gene matches: 11. The CDR3 loop spans 20 amino acids. The CDR3 bases are TGCGCCAGCAGTCAATCAAAGTGGGGACTAGCGGGAGGAATAACCTACGAGCAGTACGTC. Its translation: CASSQSKWGLAGGITYEQYV.

The chain links TRBV3-1 (or the pseudogene TRBV3-2) to TRBJ2-5; D gene unclear. The CDR3 runs 12 residues. CDR1 LGHDT and CDR2 YNNKEL come from the germline V gene (reference sequence). The V end lost 2 bases, the J end lost 5 bases, and 6 bases lay between the germline ends. In nucleotides, the CDR3 is TGTGCCAGCAGCCAAAGCGATGAGACCCAGTACTTC. Translation: CASSQSDETQYF.

The chain is built from TRBV11-2 and TRBJ2-1; TRBD2 agrees at 7 bases. V lost 5 bases and J lost 6; bases outside the gene matches: 7. The CDR3 totals 14 residues. CDR1 is SGHAT, CDR2 FQNNGV, per germline. In nucleotides, the CDR3 is TGTGCCAGCAGCCCGGAACTAGCGATCAATGAGCAGTTCTTC. Its translation is CASSPELAINEQFF.

The chain employs TRBV6-5 and TRBJ2-1; 7 bases align to TRBD1. Per germline, CDR1 MNHEY and CDR2 SVGAGI. CDR3 length: 15 residues. V was pared by 6 bases and J by 2 bases, with 7 bases of the junction left unmatched. CDR3 loop: CASSTTGDPYNEQFF. In DNA form, the CDR3 reads TGTGCCAGCAGCACAACAGGGGACCCCTACAATGAGCAGTTCTTC.

CDR3 sequence: CASSKDSRSTDTQYF. CDR3 bases: TGTGCCAGCAGCAAGGACAGCCGTAGCACAGATACGCAGTATTTT. The rearrangement links TRBV7-9 to TRBJ2-3; D might be TRBD1 (6 bases). Germline V gene lookup returns CDR1 SEHNR and CDR2 FQNEAQ (reference sequence). The CDR3 length is 15 residues. V shed 5 bases and J shed 0 bases, with 12 bases lying between them. Full variable domain (outside the CDR3, taken from reference TRBV7-9 and TRBJ2-3): DTGVSQNPRHKITKRGQNVTFRCDPISEHNRLYWYRQTLGQGPEFLTYFQNEAQLEKSRLLSDRFSAERPKGSFSTLEIQRTEQGDSAMYLCASSKDSRSTDTQYFGPGTRLTVL.

V is TRBV30 and J is TRBJ2-3; 10 bases agree with TRBD1. Germline V gene lookup returns CDR1 GTSNPN and CDR2 SVGIG (reference sequence). The CDR3 loop spans 14 amino acids. V shed 8 bases and J 2 bases; nucleotides not matched to a gene: 7. The CDR3 region has the DNA TGTGCCGGTAAAGGGACAGGGGACACAGATACGCAGTATTTT. This translates into CAGKGTGDTDTQYF.

V is TRBV11-2 and J is TRBJ1-1; TRBD1 is a possible D gene (6 bases). CDR1 is SGHAT and CDR2 is FQNNGV in the germline V gene. The germline V and J ends were trimmed by 6 bases and 6 bases, with 17 bases remaining between them. This CDR3 region has 14 residues. CDR3 nucleotide sequence: TGTGCCAGCAGTCTAGGGGGGGTGTGGGCTGAAGCTTTCTTT. It specifies CASSLGGVWAEAFF.

A word on this clone: This CDR3 is also generated by other DNA sequences in the sample. This chain joins TRBV18 and TRBJ1-5; a weak D match, TRBD1 (5 bases). Between the trimmed V and J ends, which lost 5 bases and 4 bases, there was a span of 9 bases. Germline-derived CDR1 and CDR2 are KGHSH and LQKENI. This CDR3 has 13 amino acids. Here the CDR3 DNA reads TGTGCCAGCTCAGGGGCGGAGAATCAGCCCCAGCATTTT. It specifies CASSGAENQPQHF.

This chain joins TRBV28 and TRBJ1-3; the D is unclear. The germline V gene encodes CDR1 MDHEN and CDR2 SYDVKM. This CDR3 contains 12 residues. The V gene lost 7 bases and the J gene lost 4 bases, with 8 bases spanning the gap. The CDR3 protein is CASIGRGNTIYF. The CDR3 nucleotides are TGTGCCAGCATTGGGAGGGGAAACACCATATATTTT. Full variable domain (missing parts from reference TRBV28 and TRBJ1-3): DVKVTQSSRYLVKRTGEKVFLECVQDMDHENMFWYRQDPGLGLRLIYFSYDVKMKEKGDIPEGYSVSREKKERFSLILESASTNQTSMYLCASIGRGNTIYFGEGSWLTVV.

The rearrangement links TRBV6-2 or TRBV6-3 to TRBJ2-3; 9 bases line up with TRBD2. J was trimmed by 4 bases and V by 2 bases; bases with no gene match: 7. CDR3 length equals 16 residues. Germline assignment: CDR1 MNHEY and CDR2 SVGEGT. The CDR3 here is CASSYHSGSGSDTQYF. The CDR3 nucleotides are TGTGCCAGCAGTTACCATAGCGGGAGCGGCTCAGATACGCAGTATTTT.

J is TRBJ2-5 and V is TRBV3-1 (or the pseudogene TRBV3-2); 11 bases align to TRBD1. This CDR3 contains 14 residues. Unmatched junction bases numbered 2, after V lost 3 bases and J lost 5 bases. CDR1 and CDR2 (germline): LGHDT, YNNKEL (reference sequence). The CDR3 bases are TGTGCCAGCAGCCAGGACAGGGGGCGCGAGACCCAGTACTTC. This sequence encodes CASSQDRGRETQYF.

V is TRBV30 and J is TRBJ2-5; TRBD1 agrees at 7 bases. The V segment lost 3 bases and the J segment 5 bases; nucleotides outside the gene matches: 9. The germline CDR1 and CDR2 sequences are GTSNPN and SVGIG (reference sequence). This CDR3 contains 14 residues. DNA for the CDR3: TGTGCCTGGAGCCCGGGGACAGAGGGGGAGACCCAGTACTTC. Its translation is CAWSPGTEGETQYF.

The chain couples TRBV6-2 or TRBV6-3 to TRBJ1-2; a possible D gene is TRBD1 (6 bases). This CDR3 has 14 amino acids. The V end was cut by 4 bases, the J end by 5 bases, with 14 bases between. CDR1 MNHEY and CDR2 SVGEGT come from the germline V gene. The CDR3 sequence: CASSSQDRAYGYTF. CDR3 DNA: TGTGCCAGCAGTTCCCAGGACAGAGCATATGGCTACACCTTC.

This clone was found once. This chain uses TRBV28 with TRBJ1-1, with D tentatively TRBD1 (6 bases). Trimming cost V 2 bases and J 4 bases, with 11 bases left between them. Germline CDR1 and CDR2: MDHEN and SYDVKM. The CDR3 has 14 residues. CDR3 nucleotides: TGTGCCAGCAGTTTACCGGGGGGCGTCACTGAAGCTTTCTTT. As protein: CASSLPGGVTEAFF.

V is TRBV5-6 and J is TRBJ1-1; 7 bases agree with TRBD1. Germline lookup yields CDR1 SGHDT and CDR2 YYEEEE. CDR3 length equals 13 residues. The V gene end was trimmed by 4 bases and the J gene end by 6 bases; junction bases not matched to a gene: 6. The CDR3 bases are TGTGCCAGCAGCCCCGGACAGGTCGCTGAAGCTTTCTTT. It yields the protein CASSPGQVAEAFF.

The chain is built from TRBV6-6 and TRBJ1-2, with D tentatively TRBD1 (6 bases). The germline V gene has CDR1 MNHNY and CDR2 SVGAGI (reference sequence). V gave up 4 bases and J gave up 7 bases, with 19 bases separating them. The CDR3 has 15 residues. This CDR3 reads CASSSTGKAVAGYTF. The CDR3, as DNA: TGTGCCAGCAGTTCAACAGGGAAGGCGGTGGCTGGCTACACCTTC.

The V and J genes are TRBV25-1 and TRBJ2-5, with D perhaps TRBD2 (5 bases). In germline, CDR1 is MGHDK, CDR2 SYGVNS. The germline V and J ends were trimmed by 9 bases and 3 bases, with 14 bases remaining between them. The CDR3 has 13 amino acids. The CDR3 protein is CASAGVPKETQYF. The CDR3 DNA reads as TGTGCCAGTGCCGGGGTACCCAAAGAGACCCAGTACTTC. Drawing the rest from reference TRBV25-1 and TRBJ2-5, the complete variable domain is EADIYQTPRYLVIGTGKKITLECSQTMGHDKMYWYQQDPGMELHLIHYSYGVNSTEKGDLSSESTVSRIRTEHFPLTLESARPSHTSQYLCASAGVPKETQYFGPGTRLLVL.

The rearrangement links TRBV5-4 to TRBJ2-3, with 10 positions matching TRBD2. From germline, CDR1 is SGHNT and CDR2 YYREEE (reference sequence). After removal of 4 bases from V and 3 bases from J, the junction contained 8 bases not matched to a gene. This CDR3 contains 16 residues. The CDR3 sequence is CASSGRTSGFTDTQYF. CDR3 nucleotides: TGTGCCAGCAGCGGTAGGACTAGCGGCTTTACAGATACGCAGTATTTT.

The rearrangement joins TRBV19 to TRBJ2-2; weak D call: TRBD1 (7 bases). The germline gives CDR1 LNHDA, CDR2 SQIVND (reference sequence). The V gene lost 5 bases and the J gene lost 5 bases, with 15 bases spanning the gap. The length of the CDR3 is 15 residues. CDR3 loop: CASSYAGGQTGELFF. The DNA for the CDR3 is TGTGCCAGTAGTTACGCAGGGGGGCAGACCGGGGAGCTGTTTTTT.

J is TRBJ1-1 and V is TRBV2; 11 bases fit TRBD1. Germline CDR1 SNHLY, CDR2 FYNNEI. J gave up 4 bases and V 7 bases, and 2 bases lay outside the gene matches. The CDR3 is 13 amino acids. The CDR3 loop is CASTGTGGTEAFF. For the CDR3, the DNA is TGTGCCAGCACCGGGACAGGGGGCACTGAAGCTTTCTTT.

V usage is TRBV7-9 and J usage is TRBJ2-7; 13 bases are shared with TRBD2. The CDR3 length is 15 residues. The ends lost 5 bases at V and 3 bases at J; junction bases unmatched: 4. CDR1 is SEHNR and CDR2 is FQNEAQ in the germline V gene (reference sequence). For the CDR3, the DNA is TGTGCCAGCAGCACCGGGACTAGCGGGGTCTACGAGCAGTACGTC. Encoded protein: CASSTGTSGVYEQYV.

This clone was counted a few times. The chain couples TRBV19 to TRBJ2-2; no clear D. The CDR3 contains 15 residues. Germline V CDR1 and CDR2: LNHDA, SQIVND (reference sequence). Trimming pared 0 bases from V and 2 bases from J, leaving 7 bases between. The CDR3 bases are TGTGCCAGTAGTATAGATTGGGCTAACACCGGGGAGCTGTTTTTT. Its protein product is CASSIDWANTGELFF. Full variable domain (remainder filled in from reference TRBV19 and TRBJ2-2): DGGITQSPKYLFRKEGQNVTLSCEQNLNHDAMYWYRQDPGQGLRLIYYSQIVNDFQKGDIAEGYSVSREKKESFPLTVTSAQKNPTAFYLCASSIDWANTGELFFGEGSRLTVL.

The chain employs TRBV7-9 and TRBJ2-3, with D uncertain. Trimming shortened V by 0 bases and J by 3 bases, and 4 bases separated the two germline ends. This CDR3 spans 13 amino acids. Per the germline V gene, CDR1 is SEHNR and CDR2 is FQNEAQ (reference sequence). The CDR3 reads CASSLAITDTQYF. In DNA form, the CDR3 reads TGTGCCAGCAGCTTAGCCATTACAGATACGCAGTATTTT.